The 24 T cell receptor delta chains listed next were all sequenced from one sample in a study of Vδ1+ human thymocytes. Study findings and constraints: In the thymus, TRG and TRD repertoires looked highly polyclonal with Gaussian CDR3 lengths.

RNA was extracted from the cells and then reverse transcribed. CDR3 amplicons came from multiplex PCR with pooled V-gene forward and constant-region reverse primers. TCRdb ran CATT on the multiplex PCR reads. The repertoire holds about 25,000 delta-chain clones, with approximately 30% as singletons. These receptors' targets are unknown. The sequencing input was Vdelta1+ gamma-delta thymocytes from the thymus. This sample's subset: FACS-sorted CD3+ TCRalphabeta- TCRVdelta1+ TCRVdelta2- thymocytes. All receptors come from a boy less than two years old who had congenital heart surgery.

This rearrangement joins TRDV1 to TRDJ1, with D perhaps TRDD3 (5 bases). The CDR3 has 21 residues. Germline V CDR1 and CDR2: TSWWSYY, QGS. V dropped 0 bases and J dropped 0 bases, with 26 bases sitting between them. The CDR3 coding sequence is TGTGCTCTTGGGGAACTCCCGTGGGGACTGGTCCTTTCCCCTCACACCGATAAACTCATCTTT. Residues: CALGELPWGLVLSPHTDKLIF.

A few counts support this clone. J is TRDJ1 and V is TRDV1, with TRDD3 identical over 12 bases. Germline lookup yields CDR1 TSWWSYY and CDR2 QGS. The CDR3 covers 20 residues. The V gene end was trimmed by 6 bases and the J gene end by 5 bases; junction bases not matched to a gene: 22. CDR3 loop: CALGSKPAFKSGGYVDKLIF. CDR3 coding DNA: TGTGCTCTTGGTTCCAAACCGGCCTTCAAATCTGGGGGATACGTGGATAAACTCATCTTT.

As for this clone: Other DNA sequences of this sample code for an identical CDR3. V gene TRDV1 combines with J gene TRDJ1; D might be TRDD3 (5 bases). Germline CDR1 reads TSWWSYY; CDR2 reads QGS. This CDR3 is built from 24 residues. Between the trimmed V and J ends, which lost 1 base and 0 bases, there was a span of 36 bases. CDR3 DNA: TGTGCTCTTGGGGAACAAAACGTGAAGACAAGAATAAAGCGGGTAGCTGGGTACACCGATAAACTCATCTTT. This sequence encodes CALGEQNVKTRIKRVAGYTDKLIF.

The chain links TRDV1 to TRDJ1, with D possibly matching TRDD3 (5 bases). Trimming cost V 2 bases and J 3 bases, with 22 bases left between them. The CDR3 has 18 residues. CDR1 and CDR2 from the germline V gene are TSWWSYY and QGS. CDR3 sequence: CALGEEGPPCRGADKLIF. CDR3 bases: TGTGCTCTTGGGGAAGAGGGTCCTCCTTGTAGGGGGGCCGATAAACTCATCTTT.

The rearrangement links TRDV1 to TRDJ1; 8 bases match TRDD3. CDR1 is TSWWSYY and CDR2 is QGS in the germline V gene. The junction had 16 bases not matched to a gene; V was cut back by 0 bases and J by 13 bases. The CDR3 runs to 16 residues. The DNA for the CDR3 is TGTGCTCTTGGGGAACTGGGAAATCCGGGGGATATGGGGCCCATCTTT. Its translation is CALGELGNPGDMGPIF.

This clone is medium-sized within its sample. The chain recombines TRDV1 with TRDJ1; D is unresolved. Between the trimmed V and J ends, which lost 5 bases and 0 bases, there was a span of 13 bases. Germline V CDR1 and CDR2: TSWWSYY, QGS. The CDR3 loop spans 15 amino acids. This CDR3 reads CALGKRALYTDKLIF. The DNA of the CDR3 is TGTGCTCTTGGGAAGAGGGCCTTGTACACCGATAAACTCATCTTT.

This clone is labeled as medium-sized. This chain uses TRDV1 with TRDJ1, with 11 bases fitting TRDD3. The CDR3 is made up of 21 amino acids. Per the germline V gene, CDR1 is TSWWSYY and CDR2 is QGS. With V trimmed by 1 base and J by 5 bases, 21 bases remained unmatched. The CDR3 DNA reads TGTGCTCTTGGGGAACGCGGTGTCATGGGGGATACGCCCGGGGCGGGAGATAAACTCATCTTT. Protein product: CALGERGVMGDTPGAGDKLIF.

The V and J genes are TRDV1 and TRDJ1; D perhaps matches TRDD2 (6 bases). Trimming pared 2 bases from V and 2 bases from J, leaving 24 bases between. Germline lookup yields CDR1 TSWWSYY and CDR2 QGS. This CDR3 region has 19 residues. CDR3 sequence (DNA): TGTGCTCTTGGGGAAAGAAGCCGTCCTACGTACCCTACGACCGATAAACTCATCTTT. Protein: CALGERSRPTYPTTDKLIF.

This chain links TRDV1 with TRDJ1; the D gene could be TRDD2 or TRDD3 (8 bases each). This CDR3 has 20 residues. V was trimmed by 5 bases and J by 11 bases, leaving 39 bases between them. In germline, CDR1 is TSWWSYY, CDR2 QGS. This chain's CDR3 is CALGPPTGHFLPLGEGGLIF. The CDR3 bases are TGTGCTCTTGGGCCCCCCACCGGACACTTCCTACCGCTGGGGGAAGGGGGGCTCATCTTT.

This clone is judged medium-sized. This chain joins TRDV1 and TRDJ1; 11 bases match TRDD3. The CDR3 sequence is 22 residues long. V shed 0 bases and J 0 bases; nucleotides not matched to a gene: 18. Germline CDR1 TSWWSYY, CDR2 QGS. CDR3 coding DNA: TGTGCTCTTGGGGAACTGGGACTACTGCGTAGCTGGGGGATACACAACACCGATAAACTCATCTTT. It codes for CALGELGLLRSWGIHNTDKLIF.

The J gene is TRDJ1, the V gene TRDV1; TRDD3 aligns across 13 bases. Germline V lookup: CDR1 TSWWSYY, CDR2 QGS. The CDR3 loop spans 22 amino acids. The V gene end was trimmed by 2 bases and the J gene end by 4 bases; junction bases not matched to a gene: 22. The CDR3 nucleotides read TGTGCTCTTGGGGAAGGGTCTACGCAACTGGGGGATACGTTCCATCTTGTCGATAAACTCATCTTT. Protein sequence: CALGEGSTQLGDTFHLVDKLIF.

Remarks on this clone: This may arise from a read error, as a much more abundant clone is one base away. At the DNA level, this CDR3 is encoded by other sequences in the same sample as well. This chain links TRDV1 with TRDJ1; TRDD3 matches at 7 bases. The CDR3 is 23 amino acids. Germline-derived CDR1 and CDR2 are TSWWSYY and QGS. The CDR3 DNA reads TGTGCTCTTGGGGAACGTCCCCTCAGCATGACATTTACTGGGGTACCGTACACCGATAAACTCATCTTC. Translated: CALGERPLSMTFTGVPYTDKLIF.

As to this clone: Since a much larger clone is just one base distant, this may be a read error. The chain uses TRDV1 and TRDJ1, with TRDD3 matching 10 bases. V was clipped by 5 bases and J by 0 bases; unmatched bases: 12. The CDR3 runs 18 residues. CDR1 and CDR2 from the germline V gene are TSWWSYY and QGS. The CDR3 protein is CALGPSCPGGYYTDKLIF. CDR3 bases: TGTGCTCTTGGGCCTTCCTGTCCTGGGGGATATTACACCGATAAACTCATCTTT.

The chain uses TRDV1 and TRDJ1, with 12 nucleotides matching TRDD3. The CDR3 has 23 residues. Germline trimming cut 0 bases from V and 1 base from J; bases unmatched to any gene: 21. The germline CDR1 and CDR2 sequences are TSWWSYY and QGS. The CDR3 DNA is TGTGCTCTTGGGGAACTCCCTTTTTCCCTATCCCACTGGGGGATACCGGGCACCGATAAACTCATCTTT. It codes for CALGELPFSLSHWGIPGTDKLIF.

The chain combines TRDV1 with TRDJ1; TRDD3 matches at 7 bases. Germline CDR1 is TSWWSYY and CDR2 is QGS. Trimming at V came to 3 bases and at J to 3 bases, leaving 10 bases not matched to a gene. The CDR3 is 16 residues long. CDR3 region: CALGEARIRRADKLIF. In DNA form, the CDR3 reads TGTGCTCTTGGGGAGGCGAGGATACGGCGAGCCGATAAACTCATCTTT.

The chain couples TRDV1 to TRDJ1, with 12 nucleotides matching TRDD3. V shed 3 bases and J 0 bases; nucleotides not matched to a gene: 47. This CDR3 is built from 31 residues. The V gene's germline CDR1 is TSWWSYY and CDR2 QGS. The CDR3 here is CALGEPTSASLLGDTGPLFIGRTRYTDKLIF. As DNA, the CDR3 is TGTGCTCTTGGGGAGCCGACTTCCGCCTCTCTACTGGGGGATACTGGCCCCCTCTTCATAGGTCGTACAAGGTACACCGATAAACTCATCTTT.

Only a few counts were recorded for this clone. The gene calls are TRDV1 and TRDJ2, with D perhaps matching TRDD2 (9 bases). Matching the DNA end better, TRDJ1 makes the J call doubtful. The CDR3 loop spans 20 amino acids. The germline gives CDR1 TSWWSYY, CDR2 QGS. The CDR3 here is CALGNTFLPYWGPNTDKLIF. DNA for the CDR3: TGTGCTCTTGGGAACACCTTCCTACCGTACTGGGGGCCCAACACCGATAAACTCATCTTT.

The chain combines TRDV1 with TRDJ1, with D hard to call. Trimming removed 2 bases from V and 10 bases from J, with 17 bases in between. This CDR3 spans 14 amino acids. Germline-derived CDR1 and CDR2 are TSWWSYY and QGS. In DNA, the CDR3 is TGTGCTCTTGGGGAATCTGATCCCTCAGGGACACTCATCTTT. Its translation: CALGESDPSGTLIF.

The rearrangement joins TRDV1 to TRDJ1; TRDD3 agrees at 13 bases. CDR3 length equals 17 residues. V lost 4 bases, J lost 1 base, and 6 bases stayed unmatched. Germline V CDR1 and CDR2: TSWWSYY, QGS. CDR3 sequence reads: CALGVTGGYDRTDKLIF. CDR3 nucleotide sequence: TGTGCTCTTGGGGTAACTGGGGGATACGATCGCACCGATAAACTCATCTTT.

This clone showed up just a few times. This chain connects TRDV1 to TRDJ1; TRDD3 matches 10 bases. The CDR3 is 26 residues long. Germline V CDR1 and CDR2: TSWWSYY, QGS. V lost 0 bases to trimming and J lost 4 bases; unmatched junction nucleotides: 35. The CDR3 nucleotides are TGTGCTCTTGGGGAACTAATTTCTCCTGTTGGTACTGGGGGATCCAGTTGTTCGAGCCCCCACGATAAACTCATCTTT. Encoded protein: CALGELISPVGTGGSSCSSPHDKLIF.

This clone has more than one count but fewer than ten. The sample contains more than one DNA sequence encoding this CDR3. V gene TRDV1 combines with J gene TRDJ1; TRDD3 might be the D (8 bases). Per germline, CDR1 TSWWSYY and CDR2 QGS. V dropped 7 bases and J dropped 0 bases, with 30 bases sitting between them. CDR3 length: 20 residues. CDR3 residues: CALAQPSLTGGTADTDKLIF. The CDR3, as DNA: TGTGCTCTTGCCCAGCCTTCCTTAACTGGGGGTACTGCCGACACCGATAAACTCATCTTT.

In this sample, this clone turned up many times. Other DNA sequences from this sample encode an identical CDR3 as well. The chain uses TRDV1 and TRDJ1, with D hard to call. Between the trimmed V and J ends, which lost 8 bases and 0 bases, there was a span of 13 bases. CDR1 and CDR2 from the germline V gene are TSWWSYY and QGS. The CDR3 runs to 14 residues. DNA for the CDR3: TGTGCTCTTTCTAAGGGTCTGTACACCGATAAACTCATCTTT. Its translation is CALSKGLYTDKLIF.

In the case of this clone: Other DNA sequences within the sample encode an identical CDR3. The chain carries TRDV1 and TRDJ1; 12 nucleotides line up with TRDD3. In germline, CDR1 is TSWWSYY, CDR2 QGS. Germline trimming cut 0 bases from V and 1 base from J; bases unmatched to any gene: 9. The CDR3 has 19 amino acids. In DNA, the CDR3 is TGTGCTCTTGGGGAACTCCCGACTGGGGGATACTCCTCCACCGATAAACTCATCTTT. Its translation: CALGELPTGGYSSTDKLIF.

This clone was observed a handful of times. Other DNA sequences in the sample encode the same CDR3. The V and J genes are TRDV1 and TRDJ1; 10 bases are shared with TRDD3. Germline V gene lookup returns CDR1 TSWWSYY and CDR2 QGS. The CDR3 is 16 amino acids. V dropped 0 bases and J dropped 9; count of bases not matched to a gene: 10. CDR3 in DNA: TGTGCTCTTGGGGAACTCCGGGGGATACGCGAGAATGAACTCATCTTT. Residues: CALGELRGIRENELIF.